The TCR beta chain described here comes from a study of Ad26.COV2.S vaccination and SARS-CoV-2 variants. Study overall: The COV1001 Ad26.COV2.S trial arm included the donor. The study gave Ad26.COV2.S intramuscularly, once or twice 56 days apart. Broader study findings: Breadth and depth estimates from TCRs may understate total T cell responses.

With regard to this clone: Its antigen is not known.

The treatment here: around 19 received Ad26.COV2.S at low or high dose, single or two shots; roughly 5 received placebo; per-sample allocation not given. Day 63 following the first vaccine or placebo injection was when the samples were taken. CDR1 and CDR2 (germline): SGHTA, FQGNSA. This CDR3 comprises 14 residues. V was trimmed by 5 bases and J by 3 bases, leaving 14 bases between them. Sequenced by immunoSEQ multiplex PCR; TCRdb stores in-frame clones only, minus some. The repertoire includes approximately 480,000 clones, around 88% of them detected once, and over 10% sits in the top ten. The J gene is TRBJ2-7, the V gene TRBV7-2, with D possibly being TRBD1 or TRBD2 (6 bases each). The sequences come from peripheral blood, collected in a trial of Ad26.COV2.S vaccine versus placebo. The clonotype originates from a person aged 18-60 years who received the Ad26.COV2.S COVID-19 vaccine or a placebo. CDR3 amino acids: CASSLRGGGYEQYF. For the CDR3, the DNA is TGTGCCAGCAGCCTGCGAGGGGGAGGCTACGAGCAGTACTTC.